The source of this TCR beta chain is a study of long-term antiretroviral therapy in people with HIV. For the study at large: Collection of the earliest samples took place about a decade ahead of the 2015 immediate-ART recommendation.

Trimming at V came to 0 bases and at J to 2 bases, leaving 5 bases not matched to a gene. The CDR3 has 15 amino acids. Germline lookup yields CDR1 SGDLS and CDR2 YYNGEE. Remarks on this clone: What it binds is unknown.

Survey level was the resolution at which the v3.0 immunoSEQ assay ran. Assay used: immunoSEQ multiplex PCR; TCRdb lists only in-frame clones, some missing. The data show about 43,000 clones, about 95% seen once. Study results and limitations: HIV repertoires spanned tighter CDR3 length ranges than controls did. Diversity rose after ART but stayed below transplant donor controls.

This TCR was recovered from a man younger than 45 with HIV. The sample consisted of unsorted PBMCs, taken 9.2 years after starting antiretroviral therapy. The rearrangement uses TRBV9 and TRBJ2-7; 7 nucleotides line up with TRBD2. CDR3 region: CASSVDGGVPYEQYF. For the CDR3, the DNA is TGTGCCAGCAGCGTAGATGGGGGGGTTCCCTACGAGCAGTACTTC.